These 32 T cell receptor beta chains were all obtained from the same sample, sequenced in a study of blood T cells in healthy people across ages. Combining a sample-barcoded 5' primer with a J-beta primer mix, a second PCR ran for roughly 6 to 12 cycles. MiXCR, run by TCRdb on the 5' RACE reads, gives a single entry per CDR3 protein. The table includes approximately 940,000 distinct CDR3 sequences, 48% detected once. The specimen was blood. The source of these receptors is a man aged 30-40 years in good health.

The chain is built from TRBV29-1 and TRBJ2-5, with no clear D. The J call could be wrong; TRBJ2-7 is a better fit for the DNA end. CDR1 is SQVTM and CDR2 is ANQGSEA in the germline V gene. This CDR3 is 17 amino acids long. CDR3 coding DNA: TGCAGCGTTGAAGACCCCCACGGGTCAGGAGTTAACTACGAGCAGTACTTC. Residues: CSVEDPHGSGVNYEQYF.

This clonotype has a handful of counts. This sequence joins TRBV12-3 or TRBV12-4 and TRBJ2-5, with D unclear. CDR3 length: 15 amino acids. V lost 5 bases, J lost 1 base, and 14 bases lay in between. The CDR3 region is CASSPPGARQETQYF. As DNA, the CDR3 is TGTGCCAGCAGTCCCCCAGGTGCCCGCCAAGAGACCCAGTACTTC.

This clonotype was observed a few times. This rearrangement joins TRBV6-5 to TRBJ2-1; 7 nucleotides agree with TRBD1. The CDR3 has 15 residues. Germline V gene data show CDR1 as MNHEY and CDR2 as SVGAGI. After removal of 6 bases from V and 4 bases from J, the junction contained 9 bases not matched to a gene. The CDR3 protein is CASSSDRRKYNEQFF. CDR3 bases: TGTGCCAGCAGCTCGGACAGGAGAAAATACAATGAGCAGTTCTTC.

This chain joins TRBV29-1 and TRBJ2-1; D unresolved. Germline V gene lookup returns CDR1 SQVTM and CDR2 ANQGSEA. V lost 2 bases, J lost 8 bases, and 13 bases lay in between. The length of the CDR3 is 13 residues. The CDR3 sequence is CSVERLSGDEQFF. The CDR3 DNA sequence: TGCAGCGTTGAAAGGTTAAGTGGGGATGAGCAGTTCTTC.

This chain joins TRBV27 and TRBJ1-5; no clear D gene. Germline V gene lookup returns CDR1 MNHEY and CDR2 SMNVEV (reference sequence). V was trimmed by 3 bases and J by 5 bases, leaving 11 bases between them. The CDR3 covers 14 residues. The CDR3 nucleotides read TGTGCCAGCAGTTTCCGAGGGCATCATCAGCCCCAGCATTTT. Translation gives CASSFRGHHQPQHF.

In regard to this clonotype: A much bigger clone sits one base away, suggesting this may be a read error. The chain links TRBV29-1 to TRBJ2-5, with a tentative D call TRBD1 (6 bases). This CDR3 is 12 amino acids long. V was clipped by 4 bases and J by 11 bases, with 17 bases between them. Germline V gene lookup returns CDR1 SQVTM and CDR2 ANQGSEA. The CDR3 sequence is CSVGFGDNEQYF. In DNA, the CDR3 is TGCAGCGTTGGATTCGGGGACAATGAGCAGTACTTC.

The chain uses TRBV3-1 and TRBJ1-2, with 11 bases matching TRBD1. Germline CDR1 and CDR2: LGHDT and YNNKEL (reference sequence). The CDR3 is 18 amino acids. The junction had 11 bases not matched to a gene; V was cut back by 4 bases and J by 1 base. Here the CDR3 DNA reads TGTGCCAGCAGCCCCTTTAAGGACAGGGGGCAAGATAACTATGGCTACACCTTC. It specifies CASSPFKDRGQDNYGYTF.

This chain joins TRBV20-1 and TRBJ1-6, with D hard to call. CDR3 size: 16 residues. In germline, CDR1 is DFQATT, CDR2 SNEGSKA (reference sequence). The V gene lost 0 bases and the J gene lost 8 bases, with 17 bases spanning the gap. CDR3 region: CSARDEGTNIDSPLHF. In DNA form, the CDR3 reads TGCAGTGCTAGAGATGAGGGCACTAATATTGATTCACCCCTCCACTTT.

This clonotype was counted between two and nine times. CDR3 DNA: TGCGCCAGCAGCTTGGAACAGGGTATAGCCAAAAACATTCAGTACTTC. Residues: CASSLEQGIAKNIQYF. V gene TRBV5-1 combines with J gene TRBJ2-4, with D possibly being TRBD1 (6 bases). V lost 0 bases, J lost 0 bases, and 10 bases lay in between. This CDR3 contains 16 residues. Germline V gene sequence: CDR1 SGHRS, CDR2 YFSETQ.

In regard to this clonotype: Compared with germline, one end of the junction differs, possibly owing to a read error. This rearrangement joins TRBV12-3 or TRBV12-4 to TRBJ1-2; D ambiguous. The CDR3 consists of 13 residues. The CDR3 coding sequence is TGTTCCAGCAGTTTAAAACAGATCTATGGCTACACCTTC. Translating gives CSSSLKQIYGYTF.

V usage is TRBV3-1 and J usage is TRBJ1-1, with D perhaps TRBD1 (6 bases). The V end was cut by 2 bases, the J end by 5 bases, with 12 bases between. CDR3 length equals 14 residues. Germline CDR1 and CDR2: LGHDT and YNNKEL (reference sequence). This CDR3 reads CASSQTRGGTEAFF. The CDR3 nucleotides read TGTGCCAGCAGCCAAACCAGGGGAGGGACTGAAGCTTTCTTT.

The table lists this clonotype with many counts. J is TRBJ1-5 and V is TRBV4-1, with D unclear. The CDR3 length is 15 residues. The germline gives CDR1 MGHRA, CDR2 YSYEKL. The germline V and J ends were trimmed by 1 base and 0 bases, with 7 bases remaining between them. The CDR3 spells CASSQAVNSNQPQHF. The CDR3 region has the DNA TGCGCCAGCAGCCAAGCAGTTAATAGCAATCAGCCCCAGCATTTT.

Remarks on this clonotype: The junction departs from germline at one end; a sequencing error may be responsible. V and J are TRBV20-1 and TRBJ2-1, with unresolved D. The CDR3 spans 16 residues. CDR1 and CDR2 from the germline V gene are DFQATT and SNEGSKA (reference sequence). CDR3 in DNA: TGCAGTGCTAGTCTGGGTCTGGACCCCCTAGGCAATGGGCAGTTCTTC. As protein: CSASLGLDPLGNGQFF.

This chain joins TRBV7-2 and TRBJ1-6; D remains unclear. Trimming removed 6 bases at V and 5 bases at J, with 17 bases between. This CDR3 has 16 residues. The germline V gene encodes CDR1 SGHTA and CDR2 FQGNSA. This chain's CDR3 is CASSFRPPTNNSPLHF. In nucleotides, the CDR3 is TGTGCCAGCAGTTTTCGTCCCCCGACGAATAATTCACCCCTCCACTTT. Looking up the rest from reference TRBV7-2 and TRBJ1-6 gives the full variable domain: GAGVSQSPSNKVTEKGKDVELRCDPISGHTALYWYRQSLGQGLEFLIYFQGNSAPDKSGLPSDRFSAERTGGSVSTLTIQRTQQEDSAVYLCASSFRPPTNNSPLHFGNGTRLTVT.

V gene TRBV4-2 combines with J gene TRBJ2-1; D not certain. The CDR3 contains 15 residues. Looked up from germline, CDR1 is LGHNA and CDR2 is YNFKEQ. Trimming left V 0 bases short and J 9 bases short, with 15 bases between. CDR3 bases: TGTGCCAGCAGCCAAGATTATCCCTCAATAGGTGAGCAGTTCTTC. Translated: CASSQDYPSIGEQFF.

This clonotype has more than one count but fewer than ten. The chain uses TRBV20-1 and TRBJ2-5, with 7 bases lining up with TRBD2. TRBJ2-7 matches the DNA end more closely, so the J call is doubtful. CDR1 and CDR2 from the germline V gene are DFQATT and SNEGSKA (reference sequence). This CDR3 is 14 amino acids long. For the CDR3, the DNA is TGCAGTGCTCCAAGGAGGGGAGGGGTGAACGAGCAGTACTTC. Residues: CSAPRRGGVNEQYF.

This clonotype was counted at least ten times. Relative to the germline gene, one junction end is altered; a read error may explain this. The CDR3 sequence: CASSPGNEQYF. CDR3 in DNA: TGCGCCAGCAGCCCCGGTAACGAGCAGTACTTC. The chain carries TRBV12-3 or TRBV12-4 and TRBJ2-7, with unresolved D. The CDR3 length is 11 residues.

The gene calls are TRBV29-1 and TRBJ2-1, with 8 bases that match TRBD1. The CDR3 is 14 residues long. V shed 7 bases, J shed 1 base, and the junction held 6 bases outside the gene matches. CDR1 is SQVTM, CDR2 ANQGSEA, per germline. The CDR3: CSGSQGASYNEQFF. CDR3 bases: TGCAGCGGGTCCCAGGGGGCATCCTACAATGAGCAGTTCTTC.

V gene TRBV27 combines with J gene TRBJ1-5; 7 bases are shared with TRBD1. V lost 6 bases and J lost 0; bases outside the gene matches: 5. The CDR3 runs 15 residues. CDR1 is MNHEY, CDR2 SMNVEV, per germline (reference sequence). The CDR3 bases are TGTGCCAGCAGACAGGGGACTGTTAGCAATCAGCCCCAGCATTTT. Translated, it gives CASRQGTVSNQPQHF.

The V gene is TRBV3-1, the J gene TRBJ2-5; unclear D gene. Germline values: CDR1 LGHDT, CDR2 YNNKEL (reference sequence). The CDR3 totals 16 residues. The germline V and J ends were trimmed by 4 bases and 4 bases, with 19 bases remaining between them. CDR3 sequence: CASSRILGPFGETQYF. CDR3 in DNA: TGTGCCAGCAGCCGCATTTTAGGCCCCTTTGGAGAGACCCAGTACTTC.

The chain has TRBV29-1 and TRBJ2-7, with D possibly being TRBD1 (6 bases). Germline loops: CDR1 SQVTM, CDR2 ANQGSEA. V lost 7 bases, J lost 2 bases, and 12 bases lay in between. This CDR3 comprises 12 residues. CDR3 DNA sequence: TGCAGCGCTGGACAGCGTGCCTACGAGCAGTACTTC. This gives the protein CSAGQRAYEQYF.

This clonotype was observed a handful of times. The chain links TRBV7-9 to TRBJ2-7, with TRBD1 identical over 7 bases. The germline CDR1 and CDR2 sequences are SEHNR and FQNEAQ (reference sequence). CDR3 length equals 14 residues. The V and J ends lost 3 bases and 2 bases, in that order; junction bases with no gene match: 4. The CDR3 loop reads CASSFGQVPYEQYF. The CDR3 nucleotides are TGTGCCAGCAGCTTCGGACAGGTTCCCTACGAGCAGTACTTC.

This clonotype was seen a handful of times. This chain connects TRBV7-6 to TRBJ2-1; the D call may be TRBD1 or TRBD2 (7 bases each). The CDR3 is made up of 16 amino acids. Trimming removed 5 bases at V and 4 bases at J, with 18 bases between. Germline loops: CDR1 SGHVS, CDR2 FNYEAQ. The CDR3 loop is CASSIGSGTAYNEQFF. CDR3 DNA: TGTGCCAGCAGCATTGGAAGCGGGACAGCTTACAATGAGCAGTTCTTC.

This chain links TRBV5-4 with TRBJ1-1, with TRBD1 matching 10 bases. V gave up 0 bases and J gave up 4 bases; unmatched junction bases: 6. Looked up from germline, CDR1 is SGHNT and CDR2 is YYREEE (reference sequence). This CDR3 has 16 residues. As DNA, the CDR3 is TGTGCCAGCAGCTTGGACGGGCGGACAGGGGGCACTGAAGCTTTCTTT. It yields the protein CASSLDGRTGGTEAFF.

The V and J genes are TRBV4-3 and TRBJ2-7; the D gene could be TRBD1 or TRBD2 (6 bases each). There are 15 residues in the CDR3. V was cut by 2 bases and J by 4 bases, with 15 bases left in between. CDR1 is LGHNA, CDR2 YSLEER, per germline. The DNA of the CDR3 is TGCGCCAGCAGCCAAAGGGACGGGGGCGAGTACGAGCAGTACTTC. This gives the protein CASSQRDGGEYEQYF.

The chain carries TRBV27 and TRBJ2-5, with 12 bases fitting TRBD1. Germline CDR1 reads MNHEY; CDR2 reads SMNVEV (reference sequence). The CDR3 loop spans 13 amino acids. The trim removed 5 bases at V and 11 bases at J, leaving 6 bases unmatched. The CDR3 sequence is CASSPWDRGLQYF. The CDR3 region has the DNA TGTGCCAGCAGTCCTTGGGACAGGGGGCTTCAGTACTTC.

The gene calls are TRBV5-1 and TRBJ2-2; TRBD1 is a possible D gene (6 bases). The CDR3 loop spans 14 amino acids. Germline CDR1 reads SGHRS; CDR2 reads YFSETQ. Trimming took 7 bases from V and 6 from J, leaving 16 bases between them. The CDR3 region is CASRVPDRAGELFF. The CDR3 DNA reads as TGCGCCAGCCGGGTACCGGACAGAGCCGGGGAGCTGTTTTTT.

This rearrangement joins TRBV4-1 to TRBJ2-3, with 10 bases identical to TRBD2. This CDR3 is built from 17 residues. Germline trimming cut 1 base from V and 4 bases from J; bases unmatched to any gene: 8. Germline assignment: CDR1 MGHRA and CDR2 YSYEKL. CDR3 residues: CASSQVETSGGADTQYF. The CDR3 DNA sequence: TGCGCCAGCAGCCAAGTCGAGACAAGCGGGGGGGCAGATACGCAGTATTTT.

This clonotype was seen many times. CDR3 sequence: CASSSRTGGRNEQFF. The CDR3 nucleotides are TGTGCCAGCAGCTCGAGGACAGGGGGCAGGAATGAGCAGTTCTTC. The chain is built from TRBV7-3 and TRBJ2-1, with 11 bases fitting TRBD1. The J segment lost 7 bases and the V segment lost 4 bases, leaving 6 bases of the junction unmatched. This CDR3 region has 15 residues. Germline loops: CDR1 SGHTA, CDR2 FQGTGA.

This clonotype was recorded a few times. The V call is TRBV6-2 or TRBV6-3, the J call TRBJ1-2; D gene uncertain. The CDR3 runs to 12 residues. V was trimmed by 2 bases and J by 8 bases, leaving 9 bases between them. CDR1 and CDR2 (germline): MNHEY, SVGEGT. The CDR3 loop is CASSYGSGGYTF. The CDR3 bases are TGTGCCAGCAGTTACGGATCGGGGGGCTACACCTTC.

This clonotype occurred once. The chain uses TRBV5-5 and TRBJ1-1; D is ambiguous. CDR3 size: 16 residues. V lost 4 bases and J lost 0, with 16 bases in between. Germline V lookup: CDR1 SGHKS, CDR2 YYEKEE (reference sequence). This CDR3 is CASSHSPRQVNTEAFF. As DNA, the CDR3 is TGTGCCAGCAGCCACTCTCCGAGACAAGTGAACACTGAAGCTTTCTTT.

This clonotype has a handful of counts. This chain's CDR3 is CSVEGRGLYEQYF. The CDR3 nucleotides read TGCAGCGTTGAAGGCAGGGGGCTTTACGAGCAGTACTTC. The genes are TRBV29-1 and TRBJ2-7; 8 bases match TRBD1. The CDR3 has 13 amino acids. The V gene end was trimmed by 1 base and the J gene end by 4 bases; junction bases not matched to a gene: 3. Germline V gives CDR1 SQVTM, CDR2 ANQGSEA.